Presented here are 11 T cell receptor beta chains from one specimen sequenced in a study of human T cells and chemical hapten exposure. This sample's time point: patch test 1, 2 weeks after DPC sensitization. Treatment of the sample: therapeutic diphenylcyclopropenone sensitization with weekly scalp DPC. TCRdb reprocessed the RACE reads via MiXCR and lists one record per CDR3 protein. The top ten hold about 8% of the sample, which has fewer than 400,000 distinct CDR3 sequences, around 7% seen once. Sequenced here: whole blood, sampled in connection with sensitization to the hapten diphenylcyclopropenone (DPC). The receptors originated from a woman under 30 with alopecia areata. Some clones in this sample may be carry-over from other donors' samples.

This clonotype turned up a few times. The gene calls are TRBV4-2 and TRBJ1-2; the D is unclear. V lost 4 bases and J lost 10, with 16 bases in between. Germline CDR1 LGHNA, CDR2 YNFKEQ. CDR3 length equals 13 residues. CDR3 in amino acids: CASSRGPTKAYTF. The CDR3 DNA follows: TGTGCCAGCAGCCGAGGACCCACCAAGGCCTACACCTTC.

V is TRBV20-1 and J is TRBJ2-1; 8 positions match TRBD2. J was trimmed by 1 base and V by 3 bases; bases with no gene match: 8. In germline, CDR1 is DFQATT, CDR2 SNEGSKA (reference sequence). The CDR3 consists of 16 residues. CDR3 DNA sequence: TGCAGTGCTAGCGATCGGGGGGGCCCTTCCTACAATGAGCAGTTCTTC. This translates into CSASDRGGPSYNEQFF.

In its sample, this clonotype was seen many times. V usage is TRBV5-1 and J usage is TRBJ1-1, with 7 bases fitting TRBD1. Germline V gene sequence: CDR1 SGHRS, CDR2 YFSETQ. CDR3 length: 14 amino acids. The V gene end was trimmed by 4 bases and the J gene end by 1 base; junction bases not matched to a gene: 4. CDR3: CASSEGQPNTEAFF. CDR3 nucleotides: TGCGCCAGCAGCGAGGGACAGCCGAACACTGAAGCTTTCTTT. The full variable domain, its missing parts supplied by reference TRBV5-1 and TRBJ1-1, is KAGVTQTPRYLIKTRGQQVTLSCSPISGHRSVSWYQQTPGQGLQFLFEYFSETQRNKGNFPGRFSGRQFSNSRSEMNVSTLELGDSALYLCASSEGQPNTEAFFGQGTRLTVV.

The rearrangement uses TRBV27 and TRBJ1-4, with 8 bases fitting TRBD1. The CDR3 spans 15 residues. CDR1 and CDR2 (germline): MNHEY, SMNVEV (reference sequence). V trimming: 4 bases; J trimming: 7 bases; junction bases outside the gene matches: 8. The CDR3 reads CASSSQGARVEKLFF. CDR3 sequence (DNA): TGTGCCAGCAGTTCCCAGGGGGCGCGGGTTGAAAAACTGTTTTTT.

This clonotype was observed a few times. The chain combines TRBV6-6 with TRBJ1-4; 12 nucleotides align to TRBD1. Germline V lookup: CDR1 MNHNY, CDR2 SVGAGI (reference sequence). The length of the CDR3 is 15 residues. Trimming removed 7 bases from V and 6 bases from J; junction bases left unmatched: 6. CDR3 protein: CASTRDRGQYEKLFF. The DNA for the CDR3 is TGTGCCAGCACCAGGGACAGGGGGCAATATGAAAAACTGTTTTTT.

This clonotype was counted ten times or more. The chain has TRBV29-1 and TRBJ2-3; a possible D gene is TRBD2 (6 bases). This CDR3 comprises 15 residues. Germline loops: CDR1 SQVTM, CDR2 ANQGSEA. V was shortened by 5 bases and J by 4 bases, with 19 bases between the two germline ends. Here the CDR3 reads CSVTGTPKRPDTQYF. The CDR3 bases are TGCAGCGTTACCGGGACTCCAAAGCGTCCAGATACGCAGTATTTT.

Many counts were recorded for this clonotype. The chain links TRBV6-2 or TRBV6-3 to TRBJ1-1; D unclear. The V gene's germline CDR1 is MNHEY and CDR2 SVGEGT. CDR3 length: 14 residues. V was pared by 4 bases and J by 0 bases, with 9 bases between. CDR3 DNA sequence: TGTGCCAGCAGTTCCCCGGGCCTGAACACTGAAGCTTTCTTT. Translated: CASSSPGLNTEAFF.

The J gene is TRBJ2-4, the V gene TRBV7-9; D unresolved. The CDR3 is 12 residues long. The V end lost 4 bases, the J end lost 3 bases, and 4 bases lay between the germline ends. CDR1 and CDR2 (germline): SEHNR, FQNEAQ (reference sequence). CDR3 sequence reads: CASSSNKNIQYF. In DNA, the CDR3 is TGTGCCAGCAGCTCTAACAAAAACATTCAGTACTTC.

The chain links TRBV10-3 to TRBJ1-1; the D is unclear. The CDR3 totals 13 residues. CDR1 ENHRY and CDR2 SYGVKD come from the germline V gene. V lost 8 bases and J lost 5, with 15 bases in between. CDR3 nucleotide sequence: TGTGCCATCCAAGACCCCGATGGTACTGAAGCTTTCTTT. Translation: CAIQDPDGTEAFF.

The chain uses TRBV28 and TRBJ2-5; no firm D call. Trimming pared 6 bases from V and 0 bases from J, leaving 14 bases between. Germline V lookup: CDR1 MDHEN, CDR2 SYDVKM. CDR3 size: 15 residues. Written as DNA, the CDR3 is TGTGCCAGCAGCCCTCTGGGGATGTACCAAGAGACCCAGTACTTC. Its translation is CASSPLGMYQETQYF.

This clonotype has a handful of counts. CDR3 DNA: TGTGCCAGCAGACGGACCGGGACAGGGGCCTCTGGAAACACCATATATTTT. Its translation is CASRRTGTGASGNTIYF. The chain uses TRBV6-6 and TRBJ1-3, with 10 bases fitting TRBD1. The length of the CDR3 is 17 residues. The J segment lost 0 bases and the V segment lost 6 bases, leaving 8 bases of the junction unmatched. The germline gives CDR1 MNHNY, CDR2 SVGAGI (reference sequence).